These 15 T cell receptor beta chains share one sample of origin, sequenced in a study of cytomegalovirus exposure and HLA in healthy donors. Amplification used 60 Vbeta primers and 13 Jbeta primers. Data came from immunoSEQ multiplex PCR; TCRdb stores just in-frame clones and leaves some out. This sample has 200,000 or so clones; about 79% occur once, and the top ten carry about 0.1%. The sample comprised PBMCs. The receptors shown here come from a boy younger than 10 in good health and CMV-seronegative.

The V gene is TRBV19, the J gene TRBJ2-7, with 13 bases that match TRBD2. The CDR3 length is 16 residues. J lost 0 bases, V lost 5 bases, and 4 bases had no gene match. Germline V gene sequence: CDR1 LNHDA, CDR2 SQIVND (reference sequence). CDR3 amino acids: CASSPGTSGTSYEQYF. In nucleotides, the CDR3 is TGTGCCAGTAGTCCCGGGACTAGCGGGACCTCCTACGAGCAGTACTTC.

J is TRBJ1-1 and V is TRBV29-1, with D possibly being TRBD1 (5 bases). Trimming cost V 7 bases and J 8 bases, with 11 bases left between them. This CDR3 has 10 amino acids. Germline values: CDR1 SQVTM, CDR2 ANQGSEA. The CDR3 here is CSATDREAFF. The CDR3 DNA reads TGCAGCGCCACTGACAGAGAAGCTTTCTTT.

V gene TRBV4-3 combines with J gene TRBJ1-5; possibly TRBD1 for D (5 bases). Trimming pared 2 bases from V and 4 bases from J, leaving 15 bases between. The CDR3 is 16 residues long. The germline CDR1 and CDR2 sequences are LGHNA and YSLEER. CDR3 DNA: TGCGCCAGCAGCCAAAAATTTGGAGGGGCAAATCAGCCCCAGCATTTT. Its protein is CASSQKFGGANQPQHF.

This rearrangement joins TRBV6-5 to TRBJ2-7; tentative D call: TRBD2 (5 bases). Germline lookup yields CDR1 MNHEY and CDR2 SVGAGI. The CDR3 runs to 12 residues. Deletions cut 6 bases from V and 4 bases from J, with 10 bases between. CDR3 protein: CASSLGGYEQYF. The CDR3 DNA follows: TGTGCCAGCAGCCTAGGAGGTTACGAGCAGTACTTC.

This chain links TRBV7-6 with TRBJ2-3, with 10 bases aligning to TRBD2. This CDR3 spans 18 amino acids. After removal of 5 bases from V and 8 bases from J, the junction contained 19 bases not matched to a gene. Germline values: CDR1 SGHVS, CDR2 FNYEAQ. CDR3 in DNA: TGTGCCAGCAGCCCCGAGGCCATAGCGGGGGGCACCCACGGTACGCAGTATTTT. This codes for CASSPEAIAGGTHGTQYF.

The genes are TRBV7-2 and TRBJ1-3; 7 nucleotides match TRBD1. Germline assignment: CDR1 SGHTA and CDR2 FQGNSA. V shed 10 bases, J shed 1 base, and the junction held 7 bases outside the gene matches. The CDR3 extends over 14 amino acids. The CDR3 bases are TGTGCCATCCGCCCAGGGGGGTCTGGAAACACCATATATTTT. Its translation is CAIRPGGSGNTIYF.

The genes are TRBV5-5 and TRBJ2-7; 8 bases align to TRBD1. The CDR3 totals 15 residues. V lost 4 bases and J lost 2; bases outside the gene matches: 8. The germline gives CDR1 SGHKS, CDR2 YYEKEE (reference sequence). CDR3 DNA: TGTGCCAGCAGCCCGAGGGGACAGGTAACCTACGAGCAGTACTTC. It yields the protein CASSPRGQVTYEQYF.

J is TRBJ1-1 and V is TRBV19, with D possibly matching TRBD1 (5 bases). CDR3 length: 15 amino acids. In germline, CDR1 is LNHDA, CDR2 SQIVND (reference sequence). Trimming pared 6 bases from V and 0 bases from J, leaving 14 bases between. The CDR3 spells CASRQVQTLNTEAFF. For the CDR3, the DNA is TGTGCCAGTAGACAGGTGCAAACCCTGAACACTGAAGCTTTCTTT.

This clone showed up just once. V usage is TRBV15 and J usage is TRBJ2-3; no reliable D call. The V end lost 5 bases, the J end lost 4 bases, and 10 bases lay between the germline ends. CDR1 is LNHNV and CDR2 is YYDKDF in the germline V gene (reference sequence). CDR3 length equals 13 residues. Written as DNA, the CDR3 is TGTGCCACCAGCCTGATCCCGGCAGATACGCAGTATTTT. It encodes CATSLIPADTQYF.

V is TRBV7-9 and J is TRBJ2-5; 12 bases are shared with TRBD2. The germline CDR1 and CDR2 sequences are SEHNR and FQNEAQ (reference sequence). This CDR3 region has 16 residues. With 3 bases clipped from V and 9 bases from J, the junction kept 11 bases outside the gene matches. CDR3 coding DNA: TGTGCCAGCAGCTTCTTACTAGCGGGGGGCCCCACGGCCCAGTACTTC. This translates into CASSFLLAGGPTAQYF.

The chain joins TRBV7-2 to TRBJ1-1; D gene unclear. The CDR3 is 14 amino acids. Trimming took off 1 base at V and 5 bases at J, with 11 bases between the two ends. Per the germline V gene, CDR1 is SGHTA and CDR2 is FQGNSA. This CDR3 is CASSLGGSGTEAFF. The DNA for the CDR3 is TGTGCCAGCAGCTTAGGGGGTTCGGGGACTGAAGCTTTCTTT.

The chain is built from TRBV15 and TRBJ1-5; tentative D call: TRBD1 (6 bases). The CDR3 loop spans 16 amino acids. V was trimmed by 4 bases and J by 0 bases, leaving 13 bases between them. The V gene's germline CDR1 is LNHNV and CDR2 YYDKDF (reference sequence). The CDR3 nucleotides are TGTGCCACCAGCACCTCTGGACAGTATAGCAATCAGCCCCAGCATTTT. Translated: CATSTSGQYSNQPQHF.

CDR3 region: CASSASRVHSNQPQHF. The CDR3, as DNA: TGCGCCAGCAGTGCTTCCAGGGTACATAGCAATCAGCCCCAGCATTTT. The V and J genes are TRBV10-1 and TRBJ1-5; TRBD1 is a possible D gene (5 bases). The ends were cut back, 4 bases at V and 0 bases at J, with 13 bases in the middle. CDR1 WNHNN and CDR2 SYGVQD come from the germline V gene (reference sequence). The CDR3 extends over 16 amino acids.

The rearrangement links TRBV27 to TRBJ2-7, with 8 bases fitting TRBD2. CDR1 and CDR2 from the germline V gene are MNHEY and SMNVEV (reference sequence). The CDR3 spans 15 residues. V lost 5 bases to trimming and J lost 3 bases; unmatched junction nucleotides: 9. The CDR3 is CASSLSGGADYEQYF. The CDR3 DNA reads TGTGCCAGCAGTCTCTCCGGGGGGGCTGACTACGAGCAGTACTTC.

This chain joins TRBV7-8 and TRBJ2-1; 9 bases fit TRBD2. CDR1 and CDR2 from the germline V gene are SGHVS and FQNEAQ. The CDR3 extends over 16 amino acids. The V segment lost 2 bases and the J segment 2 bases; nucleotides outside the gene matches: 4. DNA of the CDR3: TGTGCCAGCAGCTTATCTAGCGGGGCCCCCTACAATGAGCAGTTCTTC. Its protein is CASSLSSGAPYNEQFF. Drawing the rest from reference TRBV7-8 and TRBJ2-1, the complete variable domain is GAGVSQSPRYKVAKRGQDVALRCDPISGHVSLFWYQQALGQGPEFLTYFQNEAQLDKSGLPSDRFFAERPEGSVSTLKIQRTQQEDSAVYLCASSLSSGAPYNEQFFGPGTRLTVL.